This TCR beta chain was identified in a study of shared clonotypes between healthy human individuals. The CDR3 sequence is 12 residues long. Between the trimmed V and J ends, which lost 0 bases and 6 bases, there was a span of 7 bases. Germline values: CDR1 SGHNT, CDR2 YYREEE (reference sequence). Overall study results and limits: Depth of sequencing was expected to influence donor clonotype sharing.

Points on this clone: The antigen is undetermined.

Only Caucasian adults living in Nashville, Tennessee served as donors. Deep-level running was used for the assay. Around 300 ng DNA, roughly 27,000 T cell genomes, went into unsorted PBMC replicate PCRs. TCRdb keeps only in-frame clones here, not all; method: immunoSEQ multiplex PCR. The data contain about 470,000 clones, around 75% of them singletons. Sequenced input: PBMCs. This rearrangement joins TRBV5-4 to TRBJ2-7; possible D gene TRBD2, 6 bases. The receptor was derived from a woman aged 40 to 50 in good health. Some clones in this sample may be carry-over from other donors' samples. CDR3 nucleotides: TGTGCCAGCAGCTTGGATAGCGGCGAGCAGTACTTC. Its protein is CASSLDSGEQYF.